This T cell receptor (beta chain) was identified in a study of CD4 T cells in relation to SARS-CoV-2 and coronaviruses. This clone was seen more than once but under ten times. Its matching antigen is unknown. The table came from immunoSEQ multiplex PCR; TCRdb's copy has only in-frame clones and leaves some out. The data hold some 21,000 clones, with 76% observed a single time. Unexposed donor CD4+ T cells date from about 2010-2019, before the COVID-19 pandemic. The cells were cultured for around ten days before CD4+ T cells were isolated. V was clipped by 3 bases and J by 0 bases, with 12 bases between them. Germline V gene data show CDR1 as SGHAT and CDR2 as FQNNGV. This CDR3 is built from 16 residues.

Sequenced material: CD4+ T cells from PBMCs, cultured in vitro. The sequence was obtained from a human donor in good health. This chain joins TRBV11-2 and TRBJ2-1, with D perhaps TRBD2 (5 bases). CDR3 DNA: TGTGCCAGCAGCTTTCGGCTAAGCGGCTCCTACAATGAGCAGTTCTTC. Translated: CASSFRLSGSYNEQFF. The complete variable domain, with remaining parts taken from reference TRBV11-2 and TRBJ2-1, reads EAGVAQSPRYKIIEKRQSVAFWCNPISGHATLYWYQQILGQGPKLLIQFQNNGVVDDSQLPKDRFSAERLKGVDSTLKIQPAKLEDSAVYLCASSFRLSGSYNEQFFGPGTRLTVL.